A single sample is the source of the 13 T cell receptor beta chains below, sequenced in a study of T-cell memory formation after mild COVID-19. TCRdb itself ran the 5' RACE reads through MiXCR, one entry per CDR3 protein. Found here are 200,000 to 250,000 distinct CDR3 sequences, roughly 10% of them singletons; the top ten hold roughly 3.5%. Sequencing was done on a sample of PBMCs or a T cell subset sorted from them (not recorded which). The receptors stem from a man between 18 and 35 years old who had mild COVID-19 (a few samples of this study predate the infection). Cell type and time point are not known.

This chain connects TRBV6-5 to TRBJ2-3; 9 nucleotides match TRBD2. Germline CDR1 reads MNHEY; CDR2 reads SVGAGI. The J segment lost 7 bases and the V segment lost 4 bases, leaving 15 bases of the junction unmatched. This CDR3 spans 17 amino acids. CDR3 protein: CASSFWFSGGLTHTQYF. CDR3 coding DNA: TGTGCCAGCAGTTTTTGGTTTAGCGGGGGCCTAACGCATACGCAGTATTTT.

This clonotype showed up just a few times. The chain employs TRBV9 and TRBJ2-7, with D possibly being TRBD1 (5 bases). The V end was cut by 0 bases, the J end by 4 bases, with 8 bases between. Per germline, CDR1 SGDLS and CDR2 YYNGEE. This CDR3 is 13 amino acids long. The CDR3 protein is CASSVVGAYEQYV. The CDR3 region has the DNA TGTGCCAGCAGCGTAGTAGGGGCTTACGAGCAGTACGTC.

This clonotype has more than one count but fewer than ten. V usage is TRBV9 and J usage is TRBJ2-1; 15 bases map to TRBD2. The CDR3 loop spans 15 amino acids. After removal of 4 bases from V and 10 bases from J, the junction contained 6 bases not matched to a gene. From germline, CDR1 is SGDLS and CDR2 YYNGEE. CDR3 DNA sequence: TGTGCCAGCAGCTGGGGACTAGCGGGGGGCGGGGAGCAGTTCTTC. This translates into CASSWGLAGGGEQFF. The whole variable domain, filled in from reference TRBV9 and TRBJ2-1, reads DSGVTQTPKHLITATGQRVTLRCSPRSGDLSVYWYQQSLDQGLQFLIQYYNGEERAKGNILERFSAQQFPDLHSELNLSSLELGDSALYFCASSWGLAGGGEQFFGPGTRLTVL.

The CDR3 DNA sequence: TGCAGTGCTCCTAGCGGGGGTGGAGAGACCCAGTACTTC. It is translated as CSAPSGGGETQYF. This chain connects TRBV20-1 to TRBJ2-5, with 10 bases identical to TRBD2. V lost 5 bases, J lost 4 bases, and 4 bases stayed unmatched. CDR1 and CDR2 (germline): DFQATT, SNEGSKA (reference sequence). CDR3 length: 13 amino acids.

The sample holds a few counts of this clonotype. CDR3 sequence: CASSFGQGIGELFF. The DNA for the CDR3 is TGTGCCAGCAGCTTTGGACAGGGGATCGGGGAGCTGTTTTTT. This chain uses TRBV7-2 with TRBJ2-2, with 9 positions matching TRBD1. The CDR3 is 14 amino acids. The junction had 3 bases not matched to a gene; V was cut back by 3 bases and J by 7 bases. Germline V gene data show CDR1 as SGHTA and CDR2 as FQGNSA.

This clonotype was seen repeatedly, ten times or more. This chain links TRBV5-1 with TRBJ1-1, with no clear D. The CDR3 has 12 residues. Germline V gene data show CDR1 as SGHRS and CDR2 as YFSETQ. With 2 bases removed from V and 5 bases from J, the gap between germline ends came to 7 bases. The DNA of the CDR3 is TGCGCCAGCAGCTTTCCTGGAACTGAAGCTTTCTTT. This encodes CASSFPGTEAFF.

This clonotype was seen repeatedly, ten times or more. The rearrangement uses TRBV6-5 and TRBJ2-1; 10 positions match TRBD2. The V gene end was trimmed by 6 bases and the J gene end by 6 bases; junction bases not matched to a gene: 5. This CDR3 comprises 14 residues. Germline values: CDR1 MNHEY, CDR2 SVGAGI. DNA of the CDR3: TGTGCCAGCAGCCCAGCGGGGGGGCCCAATGAGCAGTTCTTC. It specifies CASSPAGGPNEQFF.

This clonotype was seen repeatedly, ten times or more. The chain recombines TRBV5-6 with TRBJ1-1; 8 nucleotides agree with TRBD1. Germline lookup yields CDR1 SGHDT and CDR2 YYEEEE. The junction had 4 bases not matched to a gene; V was cut back by 6 bases and J by 3 bases. The CDR3 has 13 amino acids. For the CDR3, the DNA is TGTGCCAGCAACCAGGGGGCGGACACTGAAGCTTTCTTT. Amino acid sequence: CASNQGADTEAFF. Complete variable domain (other parts from reference TRBV5-6 and TRBJ1-1): DAGVTQSPTHLIKTRGQQVTLRCSPKSGHDTVSWYQQALGQGPQFIFQYYEEEERQRGNFPDRFSGHQFPNYSSELNVNALLLGDSALYLCASNQGADTEAFFGQGTRLTVV.

J is TRBJ2-2 and V is TRBV20-1, with a tentative D call TRBD2 (6 bases). The V gene lost 6 bases and the J gene lost 5 bases, with 16 bases spanning the gap. The length of the CDR3 is 14 residues. In germline, CDR1 is DFQATT, CDR2 SNEGSKA (reference sequence). CDR3 nucleotide sequence: TGCAGTGCCAAGACAGCGGAGGGTACCGGGGAGCTGTTTTTT. Amino acid sequence: CSAKTAEGTGELFF.

This clonotype has only a few counts. The rearrangement uses TRBV30 and TRBJ1-2, with a possible D match to TRBD1 (5 bases). CDR3 length: 14 amino acids. Trimming left V 0 bases short and J 8 bases short, with 16 bases between. Looked up from germline, CDR1 is GTSNPN and CDR2 is SVGIG (reference sequence). CDR3 loop: CAWSVPGGAHGYTF. Here the CDR3 DNA reads TGTGCCTGGAGTGTACCCGGAGGGGCGCACGGCTACACCTTC.

The rearrangement uses TRBV5-1 and TRBJ2-7; 10 bases fit TRBD1. This CDR3 spans 15 amino acids. Germline values: CDR1 SGHRS, CDR2 YFSETQ. V lost 3 bases, J lost 3 bases, and 6 bases stayed unmatched. DNA of the CDR3: TGCGCCAGCAGCTCTAGACAGGGGGCTAACTACGAGCAGTACTTC. Translated, it gives CASSSRQGANYEQYF.

This clonotype was found a few times. The V gene is TRBV7-2, the J gene TRBJ2-3, with D unclear. The CDR3 is 12 residues long. The germline V gene encodes CDR1 SGHTA and CDR2 FQGNSA. Between the trimmed V and J ends, which lost 4 bases and 7 bases, there was a span of 9 bases. The CDR3 nucleotides are TGTGCCAGCAGCTCCTCTCTCTATACGCAGTATTTT. Amino acid sequence: CASSSSLYTQYF. Full variable domain (rest looked up from reference TRBV7-2 and TRBJ2-3): GAGVSQSPSNKVTEKGKDVELRCDPISGHTALYWYRQSLGQGLEFLIYFQGNSAPDKSGLPSDRFSAERTGGSVSTLTIQRTQQEDSAVYLCASSSSLYTQYFGPGTRLTVL.

J is TRBJ2-1 and V is TRBV18; TRBD2 might be the D (5 bases). CDR3 length: 14 amino acids. CDR1 is KGHSH and CDR2 is LQKENI in the germline V gene. Trimming took 1 base from V and 9 from J, leaving 13 bases between them. The CDR3 DNA reads as TGTGCCAGCTCACCACTGGACGGGATCGGTGAGCAGTTCTTC. It translates to CASSPLDGIGEQFF. Supplemented by reference TRBV18 and TRBJ2-1, the full variable domain reads NAGVMQNPRHLVRRRGQEARLRCSPMKGHSHVYWYRQLPEEGLKFMVYLQKENIIDESGMPKERFSAEFPKEGPSILRIQQVVRGDSAAYFCASSPLDGIGEQFFGPGTRLTVL.